What follows describes a single TCR beta chain. Its antigen is unidentified. V dropped 0 bases and J dropped 0 bases, with 15 bases sitting between them. CDR3 size: 17 residues. Germline V gives CDR1 SGHDN, CDR2 FVKESK. These data are taken from a study of cytomegalovirus exposure and HLA in healthy donors. Primers for the PCR totalled 60 Vbeta and 13 Jbeta. Clones were read by immunoSEQ multiplex PCR, and TCRdb kept only the in-frame ones, dropping some. In the table there are roughly 170,000 clones, over 70% of which are singletons. Findings and limits, study-wide: The availability of immune exposure information extended only to CMV serostatus. As a later analysis revealed, the rate of TCR association differed by HLA locus, with DRB1 most and HLA-C fewest.

This clonotype originated in a woman in her twenties or thirties in good health and CMV-seropositive. The chain joins TRBV14 to TRBJ2-7; possible D gene TRBD2, 5 bases. What was sequenced was PBMCs. The CDR3 loop is CASSQEVSPGFSYEQYF. The CDR3 DNA follows: TGTGCCAGCAGCCAAGAGGTGTCGCCGGGGTTCTCCTACGAGCAGTACTTC.